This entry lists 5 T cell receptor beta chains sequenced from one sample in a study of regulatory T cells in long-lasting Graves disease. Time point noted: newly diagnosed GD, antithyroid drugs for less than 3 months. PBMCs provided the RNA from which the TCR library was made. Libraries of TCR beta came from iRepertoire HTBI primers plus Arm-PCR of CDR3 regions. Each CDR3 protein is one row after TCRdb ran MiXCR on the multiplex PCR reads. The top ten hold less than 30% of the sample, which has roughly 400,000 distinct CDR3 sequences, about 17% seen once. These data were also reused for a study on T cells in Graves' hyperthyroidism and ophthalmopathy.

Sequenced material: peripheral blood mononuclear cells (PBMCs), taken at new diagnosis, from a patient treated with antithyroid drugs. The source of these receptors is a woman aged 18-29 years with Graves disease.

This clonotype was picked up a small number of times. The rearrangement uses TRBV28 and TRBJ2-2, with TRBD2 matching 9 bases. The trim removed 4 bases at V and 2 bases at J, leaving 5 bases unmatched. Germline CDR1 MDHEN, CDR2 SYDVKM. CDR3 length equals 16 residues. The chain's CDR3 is CASSSGLATNTGELFF. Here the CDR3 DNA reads TGTGCCAGCAGTTCCGGACTAGCGACAAACACCGGGGAGCTGTTTTTT. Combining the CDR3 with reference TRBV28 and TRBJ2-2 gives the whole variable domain DVKVTQSSRYLVKRTGEKVFLECVQDMDHENMFWYRQDPGLGLRLIYFSYDVKMKEKGDIPEGYSVSREKKERFSLILESASTNQTSMYLCASSSGLATNTGELFFGEGSRLTVL.

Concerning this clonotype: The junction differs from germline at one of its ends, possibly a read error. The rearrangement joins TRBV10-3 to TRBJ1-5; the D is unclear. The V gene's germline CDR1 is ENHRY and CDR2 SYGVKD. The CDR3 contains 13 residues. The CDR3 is CAISDQSNQPRHF. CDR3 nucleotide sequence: TGTGCCATCAGTGACCAGTCCAATCAGCCCCGGCATTTT.

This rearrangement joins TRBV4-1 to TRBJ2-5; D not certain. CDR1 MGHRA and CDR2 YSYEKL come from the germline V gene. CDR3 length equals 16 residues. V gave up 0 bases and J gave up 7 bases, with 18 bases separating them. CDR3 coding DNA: TGCGCCAGCAGCCAAGATTTCCCGAATCCATGGGGGACCCAGTACTTC. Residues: CASSQDFPNPWGTQYF.

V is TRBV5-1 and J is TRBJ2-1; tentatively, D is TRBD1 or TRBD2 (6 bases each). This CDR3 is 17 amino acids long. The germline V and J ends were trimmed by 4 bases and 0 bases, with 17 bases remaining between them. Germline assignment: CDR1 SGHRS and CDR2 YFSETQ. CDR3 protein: CASSLGGFSSSYNEQFF. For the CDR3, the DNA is TGCGCCAGCAGCCTGGGGGGCTTCTCGAGCTCCTACAATGAGCAGTTCTTC. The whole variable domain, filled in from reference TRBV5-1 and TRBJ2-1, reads KAGVTQTPRYLIKTRGQQVTLSCSPISGHRSVSWYQQTPGQGLQFLFEYFSETQRNKGNFPGRFSGRQFSNSRSEMNVSTLELGDSALYLCASSLGGFSSSYNEQFFGPGTRLTVL.

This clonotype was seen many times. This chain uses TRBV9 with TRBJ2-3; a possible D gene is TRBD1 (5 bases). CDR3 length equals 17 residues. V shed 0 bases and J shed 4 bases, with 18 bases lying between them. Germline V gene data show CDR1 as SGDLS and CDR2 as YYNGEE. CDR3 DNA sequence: TGTGCCAGCAGCGTAGGTCTGGGGCTACCTCCCGCAGATACGCAGTATTTT. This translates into CASSVGLGLPPADTQYF.